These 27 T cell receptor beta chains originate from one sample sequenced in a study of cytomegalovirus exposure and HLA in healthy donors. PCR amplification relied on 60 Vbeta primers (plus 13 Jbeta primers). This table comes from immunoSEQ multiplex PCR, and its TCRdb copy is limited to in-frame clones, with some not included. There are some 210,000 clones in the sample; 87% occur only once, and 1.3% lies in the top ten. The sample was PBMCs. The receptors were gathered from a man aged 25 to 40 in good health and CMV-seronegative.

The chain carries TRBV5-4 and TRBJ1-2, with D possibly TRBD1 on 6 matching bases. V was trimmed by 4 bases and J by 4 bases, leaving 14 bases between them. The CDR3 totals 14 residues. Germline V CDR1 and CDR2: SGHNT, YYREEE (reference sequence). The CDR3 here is CASSAQGDGYGYTF. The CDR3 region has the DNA TGTGCCAGCAGCGCACAGGGTGACGGCTATGGCTACACCTTC.

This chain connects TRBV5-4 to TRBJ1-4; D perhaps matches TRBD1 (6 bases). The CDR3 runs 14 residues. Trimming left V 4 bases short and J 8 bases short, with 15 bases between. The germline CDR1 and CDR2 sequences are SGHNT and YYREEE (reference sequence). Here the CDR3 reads CASSPNREGEKLFF. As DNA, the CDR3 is TGTGCCAGCAGCCCAAACAGGGAAGGAGAAAAACTGTTTTTT.

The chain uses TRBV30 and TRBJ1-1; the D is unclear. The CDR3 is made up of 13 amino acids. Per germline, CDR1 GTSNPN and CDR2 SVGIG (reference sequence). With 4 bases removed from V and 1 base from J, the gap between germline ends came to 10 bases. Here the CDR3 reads CAWTGSRNTEAFF. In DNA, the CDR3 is TGTGCCTGGACCGGGTCTAGGAACACTGAAGCTTTCTTT.

DNA of the CDR3: TGTGCGTCACGCGGGGGGACCGGGGAGCTGTTTTTT. Translated, it gives CASRGGTGELFF. This chain uses TRBV4-2 with TRBJ2-2; 8 bases agree with TRBD2. The CDR3 is 12 amino acids. Germline CDR1 reads LGHNA; CDR2 reads YNFKEQ.

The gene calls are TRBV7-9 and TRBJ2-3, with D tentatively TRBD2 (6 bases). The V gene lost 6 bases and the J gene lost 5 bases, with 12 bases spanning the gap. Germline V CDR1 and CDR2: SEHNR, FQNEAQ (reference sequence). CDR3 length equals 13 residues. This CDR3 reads CASRRDSGDTQYF. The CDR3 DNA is TGTGCCAGCAGAAGGGATAGCGGAGATACGCAGTATTTT. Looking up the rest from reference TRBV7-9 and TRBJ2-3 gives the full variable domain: DTGVSQNPRHKITKRGQNVTFRCDPISEHNRLYWYRQTLGQGPEFLTYFQNEAQLEKSRLLSDRFSAERPKGSFSTLEIQRTEQGDSAMYLCASRRDSGDTQYFGPGTRLTVL.

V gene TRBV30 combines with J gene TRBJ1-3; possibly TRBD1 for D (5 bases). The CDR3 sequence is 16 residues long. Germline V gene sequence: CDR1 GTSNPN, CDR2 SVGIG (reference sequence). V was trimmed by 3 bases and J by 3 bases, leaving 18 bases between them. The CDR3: CAWRGRGQQFGNTIYF. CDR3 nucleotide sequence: TGTGCCTGGAGGGGCCGTGGACAACAGTTTGGAAACACCATATATTTT.

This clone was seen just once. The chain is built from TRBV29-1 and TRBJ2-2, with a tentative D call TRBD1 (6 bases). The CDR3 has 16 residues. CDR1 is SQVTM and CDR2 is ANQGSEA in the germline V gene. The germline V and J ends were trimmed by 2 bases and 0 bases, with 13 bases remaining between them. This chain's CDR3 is CSVETRRTANTGELFF. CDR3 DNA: TGCAGCGTTGAAACCCGCCGGACAGCGAACACCGGGGAGCTGTTTTTT.

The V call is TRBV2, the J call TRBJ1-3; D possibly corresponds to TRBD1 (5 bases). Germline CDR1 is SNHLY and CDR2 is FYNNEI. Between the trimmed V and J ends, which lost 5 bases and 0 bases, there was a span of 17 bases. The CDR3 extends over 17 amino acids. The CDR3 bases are TGTGCCAGCAGTCTTATACCCGGGACTAACTCTGGAAACACCATATATTTT. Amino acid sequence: CASSLIPGTNSGNTIYF. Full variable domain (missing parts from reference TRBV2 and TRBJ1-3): EPEVTQTPSHQVTQMGQEVILRCVPISNHLYFYWYRQILGQKVEFLVSFYNNEISEKSEIFDDQFSVERPDGSNFTLKIRSTKLEDSAMYFCASSLIPGTNSGNTIYFGEGSWLTVV.

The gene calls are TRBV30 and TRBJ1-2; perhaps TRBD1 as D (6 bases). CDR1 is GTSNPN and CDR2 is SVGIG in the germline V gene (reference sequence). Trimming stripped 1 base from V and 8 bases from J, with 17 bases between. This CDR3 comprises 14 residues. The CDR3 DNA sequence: TGTGCCTGGAGTGCTGATAGCCAGGGGCACGGCTACACCTTC. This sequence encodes CAWSADSQGHGYTF.

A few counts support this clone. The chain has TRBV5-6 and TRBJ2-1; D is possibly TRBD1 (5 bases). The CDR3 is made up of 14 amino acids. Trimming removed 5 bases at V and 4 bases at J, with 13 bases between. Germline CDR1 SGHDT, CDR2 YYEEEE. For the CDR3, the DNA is TGTGCCAGCAGTGGACAAGCCGTGTACAATGAGCAGTTCTTC. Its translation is CASSGQAVYNEQFF.

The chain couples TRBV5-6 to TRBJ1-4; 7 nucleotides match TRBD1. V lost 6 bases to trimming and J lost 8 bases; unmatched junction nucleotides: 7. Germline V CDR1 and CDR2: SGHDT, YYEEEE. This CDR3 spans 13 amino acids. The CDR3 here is CASNDRVEEKLFF. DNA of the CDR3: TGTGCCAGCAACGACAGGGTAGAAGAAAAACTGTTTTTT.

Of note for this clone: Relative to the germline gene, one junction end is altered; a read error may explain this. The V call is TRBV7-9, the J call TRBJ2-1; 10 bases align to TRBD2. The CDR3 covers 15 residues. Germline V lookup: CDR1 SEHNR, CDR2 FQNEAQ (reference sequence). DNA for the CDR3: TGTTCCAGCAGCTTCACCACTAGCGGGAACAATGAGCAGTTCTTC. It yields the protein CSSSFTTSGNNEQFF. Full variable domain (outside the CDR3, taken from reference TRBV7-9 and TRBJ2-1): DTGVSQNPRHKITKRGQNVTFRCDPISEHNRLYWYRQTLGQGPEFLTYFQNEAQLEKSRLLSDRFSAERPKGSFSTLEIQRTEQGDSAMYLCSSSFTTSGNNEQFFGPGTRLTVL.

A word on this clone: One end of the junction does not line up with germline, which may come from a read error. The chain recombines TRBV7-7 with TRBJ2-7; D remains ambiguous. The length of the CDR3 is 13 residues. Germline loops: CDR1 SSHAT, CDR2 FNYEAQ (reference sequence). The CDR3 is CASSYSDGYEQYF. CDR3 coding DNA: TGTGCTAGCAGCTATTCAGACGGGTACGAGCAGTACTTC.

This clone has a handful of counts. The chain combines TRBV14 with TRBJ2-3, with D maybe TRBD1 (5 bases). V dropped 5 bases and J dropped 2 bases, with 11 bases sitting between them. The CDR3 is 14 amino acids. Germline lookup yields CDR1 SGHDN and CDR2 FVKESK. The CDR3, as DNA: TGTGCCAGCAGCGGTAACAGGAACACAGATACGCAGTATTTT. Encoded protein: CASSGNRNTDTQYF. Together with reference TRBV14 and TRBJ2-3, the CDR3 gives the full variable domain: EAGVTQFPSHSVIEKGQTVTLRCDPISGHDNLYWYRRVMGKEIKFLLHFVKESKQDESGMPNNRFLAERTGGTYSTLKVQPAELEDSGVYFCASSGNRNTDTQYFGPGTRLTVL.

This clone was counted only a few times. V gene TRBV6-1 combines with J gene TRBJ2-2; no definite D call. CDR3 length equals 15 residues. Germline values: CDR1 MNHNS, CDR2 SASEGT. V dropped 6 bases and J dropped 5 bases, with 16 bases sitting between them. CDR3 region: CASSGGHGTTGELFF. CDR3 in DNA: TGTGCCAGCAGCGGCGGTCATGGAACAACCGGGGAGCTGTTTTTT.

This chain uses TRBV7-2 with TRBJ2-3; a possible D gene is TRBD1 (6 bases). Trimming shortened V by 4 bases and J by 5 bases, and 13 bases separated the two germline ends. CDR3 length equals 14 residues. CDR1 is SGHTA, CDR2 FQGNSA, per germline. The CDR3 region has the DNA TGTGCCAGCAGCTCCCAGGGGTCGGTAGATACGCAGTATTTT. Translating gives CASSSQGSVDTQYF.

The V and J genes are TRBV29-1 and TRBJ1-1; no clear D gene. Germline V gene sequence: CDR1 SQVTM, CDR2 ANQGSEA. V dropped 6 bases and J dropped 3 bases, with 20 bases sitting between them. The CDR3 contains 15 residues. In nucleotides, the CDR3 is TGCAGCGTGGAGCGGTTGGGAGGCGCTGACACTGAAGCTTTCTTT. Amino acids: CSVERLGGADTEAFF.

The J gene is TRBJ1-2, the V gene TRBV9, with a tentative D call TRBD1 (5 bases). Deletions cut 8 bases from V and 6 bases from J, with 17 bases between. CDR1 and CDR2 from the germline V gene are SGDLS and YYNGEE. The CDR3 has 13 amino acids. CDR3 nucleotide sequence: TGTGCCAGTAAAACGGGGGGGAAAGATGGCTACACCTTC. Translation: CASKTGGKDGYTF.

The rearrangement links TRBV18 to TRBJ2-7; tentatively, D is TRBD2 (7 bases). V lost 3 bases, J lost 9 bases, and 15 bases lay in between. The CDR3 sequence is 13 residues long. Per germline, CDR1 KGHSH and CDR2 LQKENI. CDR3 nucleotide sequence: TGTGCCAGCTCACCCGAGGGGGGGGTTGCGCAGTACTTC. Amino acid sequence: CASSPEGGVAQYF.

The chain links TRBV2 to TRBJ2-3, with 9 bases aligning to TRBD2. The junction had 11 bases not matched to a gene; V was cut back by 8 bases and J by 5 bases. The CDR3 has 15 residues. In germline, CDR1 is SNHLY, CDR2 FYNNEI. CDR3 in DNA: TGTGCCAGCCAAAAGCGCGGGGGGGCAGAAGATACGCAGTATTTT. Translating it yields CASQKRGGAEDTQYF.

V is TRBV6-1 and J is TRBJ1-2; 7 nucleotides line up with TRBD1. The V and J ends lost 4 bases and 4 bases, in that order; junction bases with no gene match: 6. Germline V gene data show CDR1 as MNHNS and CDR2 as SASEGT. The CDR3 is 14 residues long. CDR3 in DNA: TGTGCCAGCAGTGGACAGGGACAGATCTATGGCTACACCTTC. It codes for CASSGQGQIYGYTF.

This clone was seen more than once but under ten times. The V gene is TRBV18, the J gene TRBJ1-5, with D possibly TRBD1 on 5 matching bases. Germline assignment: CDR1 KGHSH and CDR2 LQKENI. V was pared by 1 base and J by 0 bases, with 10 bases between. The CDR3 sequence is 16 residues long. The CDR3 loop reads CASSPQGLNSNQPQHF. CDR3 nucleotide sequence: TGTGCCAGCTCACCACAGGGACTGAATAGCAATCAGCCCCAGCATTTT.

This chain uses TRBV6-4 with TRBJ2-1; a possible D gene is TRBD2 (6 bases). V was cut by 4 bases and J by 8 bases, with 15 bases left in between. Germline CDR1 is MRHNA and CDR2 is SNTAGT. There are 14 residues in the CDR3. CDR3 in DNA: TGTGCCAGCAGTGCCTTGGAGGGAGGTGATGAGCAGTTCTTC. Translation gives CASSALEGGDEQFF.

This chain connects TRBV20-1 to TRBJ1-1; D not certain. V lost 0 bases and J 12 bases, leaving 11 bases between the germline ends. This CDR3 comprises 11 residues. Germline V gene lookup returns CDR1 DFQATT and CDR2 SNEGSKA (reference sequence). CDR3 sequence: CSARDLGGTFF. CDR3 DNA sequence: TGCAGTGCTAGAGATTTAGGCGGGACTTTCTTT.

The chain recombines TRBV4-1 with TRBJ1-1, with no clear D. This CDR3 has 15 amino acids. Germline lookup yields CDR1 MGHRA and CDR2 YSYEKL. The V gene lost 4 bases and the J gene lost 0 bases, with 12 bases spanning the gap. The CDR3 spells CASSPREEMNTEAFF. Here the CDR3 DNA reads TGCGCCAGCAGCCCGCGGGAGGAAATGAACACTGAAGCTTTCTTT.

Written as DNA, the CDR3 is TGTGCCAGCAGGGACTCCCGGGGTGGATGGGCAGATACGCAGTATTTT. Amino acids: CASRDSRGGWADTQYF. The chain has TRBV5-6 and TRBJ2-3; a weak D match, TRBD2 (5 bases). CDR3 length equals 16 residues. V was pared by 5 bases and J by 4 bases, with 20 bases between. CDR1 and CDR2 (germline): SGHDT, YYEEEE.

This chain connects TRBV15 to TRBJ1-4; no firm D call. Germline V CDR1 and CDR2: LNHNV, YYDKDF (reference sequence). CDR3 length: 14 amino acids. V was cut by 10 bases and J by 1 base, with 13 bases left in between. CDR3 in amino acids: CASRRVLTNEKLFF. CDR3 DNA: TGTGCCAGCAGGCGGGTTCTAACTAATGAAAAACTGTTTTTT. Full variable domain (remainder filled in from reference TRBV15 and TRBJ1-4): DAMVIQNPRYQVTQFGKPVTLSCSQTLNHNVMYWYQQKSSQAPKLLFHYYDKDFNNEADTPDNFQSRRPNTSFCFLDIRSPGLGDTAMYLCASRRVLTNEKLFFGSGTQLSVL.